This TCR beta chain was identified during a study of blood T cell repertoires in COVID-19. Study-level background: Sites across the United States, Italy and Spain contributed samples from acute and convalescent COVID-19. Sources were T cells, B-cell-depleted T cells, or PBMCs; the material itself was cDNA or gDNA.

Authors' analysis steps: Estimation of nucleated cell counts relied on the amplification of reference gene primers. Sequencing used immunoSEQ multiplex PCR; TCRdb keeps in-frame clones, though not all of them. For V, J and clone size, that table is used; D and trimming come from the DNA. Altogether approximately 120,000 clones are present, around 74% being singletons, with the ten largest covering around 5.2%. The CDR3 runs 16 residues. Sequencing was carried out using peripheral blood. The TCR was taken from a man aged 55 to 70 with acute or convalescent COVID-19. The V and J genes are TRBV21-1 and TRBJ1-5; the DNA was not used to check the table's D call, TRBD1. TRBV21-1 is a known pseudogene. This CDR3 is CASRFPDREQNQPQHF. As DNA, the CDR3 is TGTGCCAGCAGATTCCCCGACAGGGAACAAAATCAGCCCCAGCATTTT.